This section outlines one T cell receptor (beta chain) sequence together with its context. This CDR3 is also generated by other DNA sequences in the sample. The sample originates from a study of blood T cell repertoires in COVID-19. Under the authors' procedure: Reference gene primers were amplified, and this amplification served to estimate nucleated cell counts. Repertoires were generated with immunoSEQ multiplex PCR, while TCRdb's copy carries only in-frame clones and drops some. That table supplies the V and J calls and clone size; D and trimming were determined from the DNA. This sample has hundreds of thousands of clones; 87% occur once, and the top ten carry approximately 9%. This CDR3 spans 11 amino acids. In germline, CDR1 is DFQATT, CDR2 SNEGSKA (reference sequence). V was shortened by 6 bases and J by 0 bases, with 4 bases between the two germline ends.

The receptor's source is a woman aged 18-29 years who had recovered from COVID-19. Sequenced material: PBMCs or T cells enriched from blood (not recorded which). The chain joins TRBV20-1 to TRBJ2-3; D is unclear. The CDR3 loop is CSAPSTDTQYF. The CDR3 coding sequence is TGCAGTGCCCCGAGCACAGATACGCAGTATTTT.